The sequence of this TCR beta chain was determined in a study of shared clonotypes between healthy human individuals. Overall study: Each donor's CD4 naive and CD4 memory cells filled three plates apiece, CD8 naive two, and CD8 memory one.

Per germline, CDR1 MGHDK and CDR2 SYGVNS. The CDR3 has 14 residues. The J segment lost 3 bases and the V segment lost 8 bases, leaving 5 bases of the junction unmatched. TCRdb's copy holds only in-frame clones and misses some; the assay was immunoSEQ multiplex PCR. The table includes about 180,000 clones, around 93% detected once. In regard to this clone: Its antigen is unidentified.

Whole-study results and caveats: Though the depth was large, rarefaction showed that sorted-subset sequencing was incomplete.

Each sample came from a Caucasian adult donor living in Nashville, Tennessee. The sequence came from a woman aged 25 to 39 in good health. This chain connects TRBV25-1 to TRBJ1-4; TRBD1 matches at 8 bases. Sequencing was carried out using naive CD4+ T cells sorted from blood. The subset denotes: CD45RA+ positively selected. The CDR3 spells CASSPGGSNEKLFF. The CDR3 nucleotides are TGTGCCAGCTCGCCAGGGGGCTCTAATGAAAAACTGTTTTTT.